A selection of T cell receptor beta chains follows, all from one sample in a study of Graves' ophthalmopathy and Graves' hyperthyroidism. TCRdb used MiXCR to reprocess the multiplex PCR reads, holding one entry per CDR3 protein. The data show about 660,000 distinct CDR3 sequences, about 41% seen once. Material for sequencing was peripheral blood. Source of these receptors: an adult man with Graves' ophthalmopathy. The conserved cysteine and the conserved F or W are not part of the CDR3 here. The order of the fields is J gene, V gene, CDR3 protein.

j_gene: TRBJ1-2
v_gene: TRBV29-1
CDR3aa: SVFATGQFYGYT

j_gene: TRBJ2-5
v_gene: TRBV2
CDR3aa: ASSGGFGETQY

j_gene: TRBJ2-7
v_gene: TRBV13
CDR3aa: ASSQGSGTGEQY

j_gene: TRBJ2-7
v_gene: TRBV10-3
CDR3aa: ATQDRGLGEQY

j_gene: TRBJ1-6
v_gene: TRBV5-6
CDR3aa: ASSAWAGQGYGNSPLH

j_gene: TRBJ1-2
v_gene: TRBV20-1
CDR3aa: SAKSDRANNYGYT

j_gene: TRBJ1-2
v_gene: TRBV7-9
CDR3aa: ASSHFLAAPSYGYT

j_gene: TRBJ1-2
v_gene: TRBV19
CDR3aa: ASSITGYGYT

j_gene: TRBJ2-7
v_gene: TRBV29-1
CDR3aa: SLDLVQGYEQY

j_gene: TRBJ2-2
v_gene: TRBV11-2
CDR3aa: ASSRQGGRWNTGELF

j_gene: TRBJ1-2
v_gene: TRBV6-4
CDR3aa: ASSHMGTNYGYT

j_gene: TRBJ2-7
v_gene: TRBV6-5
CDR3aa: AIRPGVAYEQY

j_gene: TRBJ1-1
v_gene: TRBV6-1
CDR3aa: ASSESTFVNTEAF

j_gene: TRBJ1-5
v_gene: TRBV7-8
CDR3aa: ASSTRGGGQPQH

j_gene: TRBJ2-7
v_gene: TRBV19
CDR3aa: ASSPGRQLSYEQY

j_gene: TRBJ2-7
v_gene: TRBV5-1
CDR3aa: AGSRGQEYEQY

j_gene: TRBJ2-7
v_gene: TRBV11-2
CDR3aa: ASSLAAGVAYEQY

j_gene: TRBJ2-7
v_gene: TRBV2
CDR3aa: ASSQAGGNFWNYDYEQY

j_gene: TRBJ1-6
v_gene: TRBV7-9
CDR3aa: ASSPTGLKGNSPLH

j_gene: TRBJ1-2
v_gene: TRBV10-3
CDR3aa: ASSDTREGRGYT

j_gene: TRBJ1-1
v_gene: TRBV29-1
CDR3aa: SAITSLNTEAF

j_gene: TRBJ1-1
v_gene: TRBV5-4
CDR3aa: ASSPSKGQGPNTGAF